The 31 T cell receptor beta chains given below trace back to one sample, sequenced in a study of beta chain features in type 1 diabetes. Study outcomes and limitations: In every one of the four CD4+ subsets, TCRB CDR3s were moderately but significantly shorter in Type 1 diabetes patients.

The whole isolated RNA underwent reverse transcription, so sequencing captured expressed TCRB transcripts. Generated by immunoSEQ multiplex PCR, the TCRdb table keeps only in-frame clones and is missing some. The sample lists hundreds of thousands of clones, more than 12% occurring once. Their antigens remain unidentified. Material: naive CD4+ T cells from blood. These receptors were taken from a man in his late teens or twenties with type 1 diabetes.

The CDR3, as DNA: TGTGCCAGCAGCTTACCCGGGTTGGCGGAAGCTTTCTTT. The encoded protein is CASSLPGLAEAFF. The rearrangement links TRBV7-9 to TRBJ1-1; D gene uncertain. Trimming removed 2 bases from V and 8 bases from J, with 12 bases in between. The CDR3 is made up of 13 amino acids. Germline V gene lookup returns CDR1 SEHNR and CDR2 FQNEAQ (reference sequence).

The rearrangement uses TRBV7-2 and TRBJ1-2; no reliable D call. Germline assignment: CDR1 SGHTA and CDR2 FQGNSA. With 1 base removed from V and 1 base from J, the gap between germline ends came to 7 bases. This CDR3 region has 14 residues. The CDR3: CASSLGTDNYGYTF. The CDR3 nucleotides read TGTGCCAGCAGCTTAGGTACTGATAACTATGGCTACACCTTC.

The chain carries TRBV9 and TRBJ2-3, with D possibly being TRBD2 (7 bases). The CDR3 is made up of 15 amino acids. V was shortened by 6 bases and J by 4 bases, with 18 bases between the two germline ends. Looked up from germline, CDR1 is SGDLS and CDR2 is YYNGEE. CDR3 sequence: CASTRGGVAADTQYF. In DNA, the CDR3 is TGTGCCAGCACCAGAGGGGGGGTAGCGGCAGATACGCAGTATTTT. The full variable domain, rest sourced from reference TRBV9 and TRBJ2-3, is DSGVTQTPKHLITATGQRVTLRCSPRSGDLSVYWYQQSLDQGLQFLIQYYNGEERAKGNILERFSAQQFPDLHSELNLSSLELGDSALYFCASTRGGVAADTQYFGPGTRLTVL.

The rearrangement uses TRBV7-9 and TRBJ1-4, with D perhaps matching TRBD1 (5 bases). From germline, CDR1 is SEHNR and CDR2 FQNEAQ (reference sequence). The length of the CDR3 is 14 residues. Trimming left V 4 bases short and J 7 bases short, with 13 bases between. The CDR3 sequence is CASSSQGMSEKLFF. CDR3 DNA: TGTGCCAGCAGCTCTCAGGGTATGAGTGAAAAACTGTTTTTT.

The chain is built from TRBV5-1 and TRBJ2-7; 7 bases line up with TRBD1. Unmatched junction bases numbered 5, after V lost 4 bases and J lost 1 base. From germline, CDR1 is SGHRS and CDR2 YFSETQ. The CDR3 totals 14 residues. Here the CDR3 reads CASSRTTGSYEQYF. The CDR3 nucleotides read TGCGCCAGCAGCAGGACGACAGGGTCCTACGAGCAGTACTTC.

This clone has a handful of counts. The chain recombines TRBV30 with TRBJ2-3; D is unclear. The germline gives CDR1 GTSNPN, CDR2 SVGIG (reference sequence). The length of the CDR3 is 12 residues. Trimming pared 0 bases from V and 6 bases from J, leaving 7 bases between. The CDR3 DNA is TGTGCCTGGAGTGTAGTATCTGATACGCAGTATTTT. Protein: CAWSVVSDTQYF.

This clone turned up a few times. The chain links TRBV30 to TRBJ1-3; D gene unclear. Trimming shortened V by 4 bases and J by 8 bases, and 12 bases separated the two germline ends. CDR3 length: 12 residues. CDR1 and CDR2 (germline): GTSNPN, SVGIG (reference sequence). In DNA, the CDR3 is TGTGCCTGGAATCTTTCTTTTGACACCATATATTTT. Translation gives CAWNLSFDTIYF.

This chain joins TRBV9 and TRBJ2-5, with 9 bases identical to TRBD2. The junction had 7 bases not matched to a gene; V was cut back by 3 bases and J by 4 bases. Germline assignment: CDR1 SGDLS and CDR2 YYNGEE. This CDR3 comprises 15 residues. Written as DNA, the CDR3 is TGTGCCAGCAGCGAAATAGCGGGAGATGGAGAGACCCAGTACTTC. Translation: CASSEIAGDGETQYF. Looking up the rest from reference TRBV9 and TRBJ2-5 gives the full variable domain: DSGVTQTPKHLITATGQRVTLRCSPRSGDLSVYWYQQSLDQGLQFLIQYYNGEERAKGNILERFSAQQFPDLHSELNLSSLELGDSALYFCASSEIAGDGETQYFGPGTRLLVL.

This clone was seen only a few times. The CDR3 is CASRASYEQFF. In nucleotides, the CDR3 is TGTGCCAGCAGAGCGTCATACGAGCAGTTCTTC. This chain uses TRBV28 with TRBJ2-1; D unresolved. This CDR3 has 11 residues. Germline CDR1 MDHEN, CDR2 SYDVKM. Between the trimmed V and J ends, which lost 6 bases and 10 bases, there was a span of 10 bases.

This chain uses TRBV2 with TRBJ1-2, with D tentatively TRBD1 (5 bases). This CDR3 comprises 14 residues. The germline gives CDR1 SNHLY, CDR2 FYNNEI. Between the trimmed V and J ends, which lost 2 bases and 4 bases, there was a span of 11 bases. This CDR3 is CASSESAGTYGYTF. CDR3 coding DNA: TGTGCCAGCAGTGAATCGGCAGGGACCTATGGCTACACCTTC. Based on the CDR3 plus reference TRBV2 and TRBJ1-2, the full variable domain is EPEVTQTPSHQVTQMGQEVILRCVPISNHLYFYWYRQILGQKVEFLVSFYNNEISEKSEIFDDQFSVERPDGSNFTLKIRSTKLEDSAMYFCASSESAGTYGYTFGSGTRLTVV.

The table lists this clone with a few counts. The J gene is TRBJ2-7, the V gene TRBV29-1, with D tentatively TRBD1 (5 bases). The V end lost 4 bases, the J end lost 3 bases, and 10 bases lay between the germline ends. The CDR3 spans 12 residues. From germline, CDR1 is SQVTM and CDR2 ANQGSEA. The CDR3 DNA reads TGCAGCGTTGTAGAGGACAACTACGAGCAGTACTTC. Its protein is CSVVEDNYEQYF.

This clone came up a few times. The gene calls are TRBV27 and TRBJ2-7; 8 bases are shared with TRBD2. Germline CDR1 and CDR2: MNHEY and SMNVEV (reference sequence). The CDR3 runs 15 residues. With 6 bases clipped from V and 6 bases from J, the junction kept 13 bases outside the gene matches. The CDR3 bases are TGTGCCAGCAGAACTGGGACTAGTGCTCGCCTCGAGCAGTACTTC. As protein: CASRTGTSARLEQYF.

The chain couples TRBV7-9 to TRBJ2-1, with 9 nucleotides matching TRBD1. Germline V gene data show CDR1 as SEHNR and CDR2 as FQNEAQ (reference sequence). This CDR3 region has 14 residues. The ends lost 5 bases at V and 9 bases at J; junction bases unmatched: 8. This CDR3 is CASSTGQGLGEQFF. The CDR3 bases are TGTGCCAGCAGCACCGGACAGGGGTTAGGTGAGCAGTTCTTC.

Points on this clone: At one end, the junction sequence differs from germline, possibly due to a read error. The genes are TRBV28 and TRBJ1-5; no clear D. Germline CDR1 is MDHEN and CDR2 is SYDVKM. This CDR3 is built from 12 residues. CDR3 amino acids: CASSGSWPVSTF. CDR3 DNA sequence: TGTGCCAGCAGCGGATCGTGGCCCGTTTCGACATTT.

This clone has a handful of counts. The CDR3 DNA reads as TGTGCCAGCAGCCGTCGTAGGATAGGCACAGATACGCAGTATTTT. Protein: CASSRRRIGTDTQYF. This chain connects TRBV7-2 to TRBJ2-3, with unresolved D. V was shortened by 5 bases and J by 1 base, with 13 bases between the two germline ends. Germline CDR1 reads SGHTA; CDR2 reads FQGNSA. This CDR3 comprises 15 residues.

Only a few counts were recorded for this clone. The chain is built from TRBV30 and TRBJ2-3, with unresolved D. The CDR3 runs 14 residues. Germline values: CDR1 GTSNPN, CDR2 SVGIG (reference sequence). V was trimmed by 1 base and J by 2 bases, leaving 10 bases between them. In nucleotides, the CDR3 is TGTGCCTGGAGTGAGACGAGATTCACAGATACGCAGTATTTT. It translates to CAWSETRFTDTQYF. Looking up the rest from reference TRBV30 and TRBJ2-3 gives the full variable domain: SQTIHQWPATLVQPVGSPLSLECTVEGTSNPNLYWYRQAAGRGLQLLFYSVGIGQISSEVPQNLSASRPQDRQFILSSKKLLLSDSGFYLCAWSETRFTDTQYFGPGTRLTVL.

The rearrangement links TRBV4-1 to TRBJ1-2; a weak D match, TRBD1 (5 bases). V gave up 2 bases and J gave up 7 bases, with 20 bases separating them. The CDR3 is made up of 16 amino acids. The germline V gene has CDR1 MGHRA and CDR2 YSYEKL. CDR3 in amino acids: CASSQPSPVGEGGYTF. For the CDR3, the DNA is TGCGCCAGCAGCCAACCTTCCCCAGTAGGGGAGGGTGGCTACACCTTC.

The chain combines TRBV30 with TRBJ2-3; no definite D call. The germline V gene has CDR1 GTSNPN and CDR2 SVGIG (reference sequence). CDR3 length: 13 amino acids. Trimming left V 2 bases short and J 3 bases short, with 9 bases between. The CDR3 protein is CAWSLGTTDTQYF. CDR3 nucleotide sequence: TGTGCCTGGAGTTTAGGTACGACAGATACGCAGTATTTT.

The chain employs TRBV4-3 and TRBJ2-1; D not certain. The length of the CDR3 is 18 residues. The germline CDR1 and CDR2 sequences are LGHNA and YSLEER. V was cut by 5 bases and J by 3 bases, with 23 bases left in between. CDR3 sequence (DNA): TGCGCCAGCAGCATTCAACCCCGGACGGACCGCAACTACAATGAGCAGTTCTTC. Amino acid sequence: CASSIQPRTDRNYNEQFF.

This chain links TRBV2 with TRBJ1-2; D is perhaps TRBD1 (5 bases). Between the trimmed V and J ends, which lost 9 bases and 7 bases, there was a span of 18 bases. Germline CDR1 SNHLY, CDR2 FYNNEI. There are 13 residues in the CDR3. CDR3 nucleotide sequence: TGTGCCAGAAGGAGCTCAGGGACTAGTGGCTACACCTTC. This encodes CARRSSGTSGYTF.

V and J are TRBV4-3 and TRBJ2-7, with 10 bases identical to TRBD1. The CDR3 has 15 residues. V dropped 1 base and J dropped 3; count of bases not matched to a gene: 3. Per germline, CDR1 LGHNA and CDR2 YSLEER. The CDR3 DNA follows: TGCGCCAGCAGCCAAGGGACAGGGGGATACTACGAGCAGTACTTC. This sequence encodes CASSQGTGGYYEQYF.

This clone was observed a few times. The chain joins TRBV19 to TRBJ2-1; D perhaps matches TRBD2 (5 bases). Trimming left V 1 base short and J 3 bases short, with 10 bases between. The CDR3 contains 15 residues. Germline CDR1 LNHDA, CDR2 SQIVND (reference sequence). CDR3 in amino acids: CASSIGASSYNEQFF. In nucleotides, the CDR3 is TGTGCCAGTAGTATAGGCGCTAGCAGCTACAATGAGCAGTTCTTC.

This clone turned up a few times. The rearrangement uses TRBV7-6 and TRBJ2-1; TRBD2 aligns across 14 bases. The V segment lost 5 bases and the J segment 6 bases; nucleotides outside the gene matches: 6. Germline values: CDR1 SGHVS, CDR2 FNYEAQ. This CDR3 region has 16 residues. The CDR3 is CASSPAGTSGSNEQFF. For the CDR3, the DNA is TGTGCCAGCAGCCCAGCCGGGACTAGCGGGAGCAATGAGCAGTTCTTC.

This clone has only a few counts. The gene calls are TRBV5-1 and TRBJ2-7; 15 bases are a match to TRBD2. Germline CDR1 reads SGHRS; CDR2 reads YFSETQ. V shed 1 base and J 6 bases; nucleotides not matched to a gene: 2. This CDR3 region has 15 residues. Written as DNA, the CDR3 is TGCGCCAGCAGCTTGACGGGACTAGCGGGAGGCGAGCAGTACTTC. Translating it yields CASSLTGLAGGEQYF.

This clone was counted a few times. J is TRBJ2-1 and V is TRBV30; TRBD2 matches at 10 bases. Germline CDR1 reads GTSNPN; CDR2 reads SVGIG (reference sequence). The junction had 6 bases not matched to a gene; V was cut back by 4 bases and J by 9 bases. CDR3 size: 13 residues. CDR3 DNA: TGTGCCTGGACGGGACTAGCGAGGGGTGAGCAGTTCTTC. Translating gives CAWTGLARGEQFF.

This chain joins TRBV6-5 and TRBJ2-5, with TRBD1 as a possible D gene (6 bases). Trimming stripped 6 bases from V and 4 bases from J, with 12 bases between. The CDR3 is 13 amino acids. The germline gives CDR1 MNHEY, CDR2 SVGAGI. The CDR3 DNA reads TGTGCCAGCAGAACGACCAGGGGAGAGACCCAGTACTTC. It yields the protein CASRTTRGETQYF.

The chain combines TRBV14 with TRBJ1-6; no definite D call. Germline V gene sequence: CDR1 SGHDN, CDR2 FVKESK. CDR3 length: 14 residues. The V end was cut by 2 bases, the J end by 10 bases, with 12 bases between. The CDR3 region is CASSQIQLVSPLHF. DNA for the CDR3: TGTGCCAGCAGCCAAATCCAGCTTGTGTCACCCCTCCACTTT.

This clone occurred a few times. This chain links TRBV5-1 with TRBJ2-2, with D perhaps matching TRBD1 (5 bases). This CDR3 comprises 15 residues. Trimming cost V 0 bases and J 4 bases, with 10 bases left between them. Germline assignment: CDR1 SGHRS and CDR2 YFSETQ. The CDR3 loop reads CASSLAAGLTGELFF. In DNA form, the CDR3 reads TGCGCCAGCAGCTTGGCAGCAGGGCTCACCGGGGAGCTGTTTTTT.

This clone was observed a handful of times. V gene TRBV11-2 combines with J gene TRBJ1-5, with TRBD1 as a possible D gene (5 bases). CDR3 length: 13 residues. Germline CDR1 and CDR2: SGHAT and FQNNGV. Trimming cost V 3 bases and J 4 bases, with 7 bases left between them. CDR3 protein: CASSFGGNQPQHF. CDR3 coding DNA: TGTGCCAGCAGCTTCGGGGGGAATCAGCCCCAGCATTTT.

The chain has TRBV10-1 and TRBJ2-5; TRBD2 agrees at 7 bases. Trimming at V came to 3 bases and at J to 6 bases, leaving 7 bases not matched to a gene. The V gene's germline CDR1 is WNHNN and CDR2 SYGVQD (reference sequence). The CDR3 length is 14 residues. CDR3 in DNA: TGCGCCAGCAGTGACGGCGGGAGTATGAAGACCCAGTACTTC. It translates to CASSDGGSMKTQYF.

J is TRBJ2-3 and V is TRBV6-5, with 11 bases fitting TRBD2. Germline CDR1 MNHEY, CDR2 SVGAGI. Trimming cost V 4 bases and J 9 bases; bases outside gene matches: 9. This CDR3 has 15 residues. The CDR3 sequence is CASSLLAGARGTQYF. For the CDR3, the DNA is TGTGCCAGCAGTTTACTAGCGGGGGCCCGCGGAACGCAGTATTTT.